Sequencing of this T cell receptor beta chain was carried out in a study of blood T cell repertoires in COVID-19. About the study: Researchers got acute and convalescent COVID-19 samples from the United States, Italy and Spain. Sources were T cells, B-cell-depleted T cells, or PBMCs; the material itself was cDNA or gDNA.

Allocation to cohorts depended on clinical history reported by the participants. Data came from immunoSEQ multiplex PCR; TCRdb stores just in-frame clones and leaves some out. The data hold about 200,000 clones, with about 82% observed a single time. The length of the CDR3 is 19 residues. The J segment lost 2 bases and the V segment lost 5 bases, leaving 10 bases of the junction unmatched. Looked up from germline, CDR1 is SGHTA and CDR2 is FQGTGA. This TCR came from a man in his forties or fifties with acute COVID-19. V is TRBV7-3 and J is TRBJ2-2, with 14 nucleotides matching TRBD2. Source material: PBMCs or T cells enriched from blood (not recorded which). The CDR3 loop is CASSPHPTSGRANTGELFF. The DNA for the CDR3 is TGTGCCAGCAGCCCGCACCCGACTAGCGGGAGGGCAAACACCGGGGAGCTGTTTTTT.